Included here is one TCR beta chain sequence, with context. The source of the sample is a study of cytomegalovirus exposure and HLA in healthy donors. CDR3 length equals 14 residues. Germline V gene sequence: CDR1 WSHSY, CDR2 SAAADI. Deletions cut 7 bases from V and 1 base from J, with 11 bases between. The PCR employed 60 Vbeta primers together with 13 Jbeta primers. Profiled with immunoSEQ multiplex PCR; TCRdb holds only in-frame clones, not every one. Here the sample spans fewer than 100,000 clones, more than 70% being singletons. The chain joins TRBV10-2 to TRBJ1-3; D ambiguous. The receptor's source is a female donor in good health and CMV-seronegative. Material for sequencing was PBMCs. CDR3 residues: CASKSSTSGNTIYF. The DNA of the CDR3 is TGCGCCAGCAAAAGTAGTACTTCTGGAAACACCATATATTTT.